These 6 T cell receptor beta chains were sequenced from one sample in a study of ipilimumab plus nivolumab after autologous stem cell transplantation. Generated by immunoSEQ multiplex PCR, the TCRdb table keeps only in-frame clones and is missing some. The repertoire holds 10,000 to 15,000 clones, with 69% as singletons. The sample here was PBMCs, taken in a trial of ipilimumab plus nivolumab as post-transplant consolidation. The receptors were gathered from a male donor with diffuse large B-cell lymphoma.

The chain uses TRBV7-6 and TRBJ1-1; possibly TRBD1 for D (6 bases). The CDR3 contains 15 residues. Germline CDR1 and CDR2: SGHVS and FNYEAQ. Trimming stripped 4 bases from V and 1 base from J, with 13 bases between. This CDR3 is CASSSPDSPNTEAFF. In DNA form, the CDR3 reads TGTGCCAGCAGCTCCCCGGACAGCCCGAACACTGAAGCTTTCTTT.

The chain carries TRBV5-4 and TRBJ2-3, with D perhaps TRBD2 (6 bases). The CDR3 is 14 amino acids. In germline, CDR1 is SGHNT, CDR2 YYREEE (reference sequence). V was shortened by 0 bases and J by 5 bases, with 10 bases between the two germline ends. The CDR3 spells CASSLGDSLDTQYF. The DNA for the CDR3 is TGTGCCAGCAGCTTGGGGGACTCCCTAGATACGCAGTATTTT. Full variable domain (missing parts from reference TRBV5-4 and TRBJ2-3): ETGVTQSPTHLIKTRGQQVTLRCSSQSGHNTVSWYQQALGQGPQFIFQYYREEENGRGNFPPRFSGLQFPNYSSELNVNALELDDSALYLCASSLGDSLDTQYFGPGTRLTVL.

J is TRBJ2-2 and V is TRBV9; 8 nucleotides align to TRBD1. CDR1 and CDR2 from the germline V gene are SGDLS and YYNGEE. CDR3 size: 17 residues. The J segment lost 5 bases and the V segment lost 2 bases, leaving 11 bases of the junction unmatched. The CDR3: CASSVSGAGGITGELFF. The DNA for the CDR3 is TGTGCCAGCAGCGTGTCCGGGGCAGGGGGCATTACCGGGGAGCTGTTTTTT.

This clone appeared once. The J gene is TRBJ2-3, the V gene TRBV29-1, with D possibly being TRBD1 or TRBD2 (7 bases each). Germline V gene sequence: CDR1 SQVTM, CDR2 ANQGSEA. V was cut by 5 bases and J by 6 bases, with 12 bases left in between. This CDR3 comprises 12 residues. This CDR3 reads CSVQGGSDTQYF. DNA of the CDR3: TGCAGCGTTCAGGGGGGGTCGGATACGCAGTATTTT.

This clone was detected only once. CDR3 in DNA: TGTGCCTGGAGCCCGTCTTTCGGTCGGGGGACAGATACGCAGTATTTT. Translated, it gives CAWSPSFGRGTDTQYF. This rearrangement joins TRBV30 to TRBJ2-3, with D perhaps matching TRBD2 (6 bases). The V end was cut by 3 bases, the J end by 3 bases, with 19 bases between. The CDR3 is 16 amino acids. The germline CDR1 and CDR2 sequences are GTSNPN and SVGIG (reference sequence).

The chain combines TRBV6-1 with TRBJ1-1; D uncertain. Between the trimmed V and J ends, which lost 4 bases and 10 bases, there was a span of 19 bases. Germline assignment: CDR1 MNHNS and CDR2 SASEGT. The CDR3 is 14 amino acids. The CDR3 nucleotides read TGTGCCAGCAGTGGGGGAGCTGCACTTACCGGAGCTTTCTTT. It yields the protein CASSGGAALTGAFF.